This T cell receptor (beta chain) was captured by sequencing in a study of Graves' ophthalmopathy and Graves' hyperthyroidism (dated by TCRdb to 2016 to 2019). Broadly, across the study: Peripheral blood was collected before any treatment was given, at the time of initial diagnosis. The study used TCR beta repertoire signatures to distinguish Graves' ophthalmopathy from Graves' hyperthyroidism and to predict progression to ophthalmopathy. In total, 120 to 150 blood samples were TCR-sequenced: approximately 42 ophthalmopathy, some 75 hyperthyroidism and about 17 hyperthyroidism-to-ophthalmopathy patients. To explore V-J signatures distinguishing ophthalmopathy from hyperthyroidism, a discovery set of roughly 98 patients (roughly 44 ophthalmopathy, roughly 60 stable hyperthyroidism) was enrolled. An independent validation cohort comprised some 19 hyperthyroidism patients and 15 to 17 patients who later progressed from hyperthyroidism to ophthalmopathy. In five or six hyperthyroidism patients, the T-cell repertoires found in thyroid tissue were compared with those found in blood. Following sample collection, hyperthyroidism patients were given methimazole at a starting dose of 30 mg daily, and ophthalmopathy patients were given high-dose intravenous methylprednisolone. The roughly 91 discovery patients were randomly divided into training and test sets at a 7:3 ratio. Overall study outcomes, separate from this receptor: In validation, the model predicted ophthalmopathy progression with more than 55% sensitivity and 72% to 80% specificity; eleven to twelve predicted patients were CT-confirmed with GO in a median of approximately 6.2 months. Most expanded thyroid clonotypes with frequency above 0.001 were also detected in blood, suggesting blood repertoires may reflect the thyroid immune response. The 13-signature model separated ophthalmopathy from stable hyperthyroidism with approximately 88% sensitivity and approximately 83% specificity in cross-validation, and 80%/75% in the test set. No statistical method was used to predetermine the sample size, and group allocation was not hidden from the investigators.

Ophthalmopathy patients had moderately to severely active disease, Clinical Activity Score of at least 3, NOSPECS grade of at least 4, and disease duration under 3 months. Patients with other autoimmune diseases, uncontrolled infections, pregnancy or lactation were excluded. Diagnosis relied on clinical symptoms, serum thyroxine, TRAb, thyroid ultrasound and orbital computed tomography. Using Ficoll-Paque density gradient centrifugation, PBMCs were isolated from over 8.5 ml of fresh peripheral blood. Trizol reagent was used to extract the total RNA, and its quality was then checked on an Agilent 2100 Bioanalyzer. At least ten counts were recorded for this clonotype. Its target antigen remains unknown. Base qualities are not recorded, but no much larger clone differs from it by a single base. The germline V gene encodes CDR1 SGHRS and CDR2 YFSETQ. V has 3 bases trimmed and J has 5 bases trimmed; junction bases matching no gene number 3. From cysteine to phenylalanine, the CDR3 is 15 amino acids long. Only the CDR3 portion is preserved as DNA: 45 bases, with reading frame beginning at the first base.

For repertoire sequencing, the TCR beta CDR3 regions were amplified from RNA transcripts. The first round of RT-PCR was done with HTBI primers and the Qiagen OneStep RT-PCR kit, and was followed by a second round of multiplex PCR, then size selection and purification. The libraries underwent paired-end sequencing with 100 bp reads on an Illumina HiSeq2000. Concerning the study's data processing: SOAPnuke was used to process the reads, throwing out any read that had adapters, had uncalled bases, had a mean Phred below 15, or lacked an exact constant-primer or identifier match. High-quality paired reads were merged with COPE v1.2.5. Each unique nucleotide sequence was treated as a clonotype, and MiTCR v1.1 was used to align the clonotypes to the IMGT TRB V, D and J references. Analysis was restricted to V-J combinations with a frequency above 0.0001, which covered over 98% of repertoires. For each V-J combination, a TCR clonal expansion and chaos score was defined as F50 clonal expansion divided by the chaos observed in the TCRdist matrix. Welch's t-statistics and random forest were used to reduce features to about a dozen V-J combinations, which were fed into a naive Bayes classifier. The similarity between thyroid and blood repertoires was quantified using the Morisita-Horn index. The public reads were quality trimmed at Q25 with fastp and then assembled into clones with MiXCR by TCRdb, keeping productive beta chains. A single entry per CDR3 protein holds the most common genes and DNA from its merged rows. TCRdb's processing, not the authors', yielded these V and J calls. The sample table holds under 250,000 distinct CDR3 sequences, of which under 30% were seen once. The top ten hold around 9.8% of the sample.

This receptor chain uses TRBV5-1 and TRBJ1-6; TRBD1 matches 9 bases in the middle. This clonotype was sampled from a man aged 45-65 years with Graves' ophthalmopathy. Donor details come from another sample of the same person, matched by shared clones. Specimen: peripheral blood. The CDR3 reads CASSWGQGHNSPLHF. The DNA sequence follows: TGCGCCAGCAGCTGGGGACAGGGACATAATTCACCCCTCCACTTT.